This T cell receptor (beta chain) was identified during a study of blood T cell repertoires in COVID-19. Background on the study: Sites in the United States, Italy and Spain provided acute and convalescent COVID-19 samples. The analysed material was cDNA or gDNA that came from T cells, B-cell-depleted T cells, or PBMCs.

In the original analysis: Amplification with reference gene primers provided the estimates of nucleated cell counts. Produced via immunoSEQ multiplex PCR; TCRdb's table is partial and in-frame only. Clone size and the V and J calls come from that table; the DNA yielded D and trimming. The sample comprises some 6,300 clones, 70% to 90% of which are singletons, and more than 6.5% rests with the top ten. The CDR3 is 19 residues long. CDR1 and CDR2 (germline): MNHEY, SMNVEV (reference sequence). Trimming removed 5 bases from V and 3 bases from J; junction bases left unmatched: 14. This chain connects TRBV27 to TRBJ2-2; 11 bases match TRBD1. Sequencing used peripheral blood. This clonotype was obtained from a human donor in a cohort sampled during active COVID-19. The CDR3 DNA reads as TGTGCCAGCAGTCTCCTACCCCCCCGGACAGGGGGCCACACCGGGGAGCTGTTTTTT. Protein: CASSLLPPRTGGHTGELFF.